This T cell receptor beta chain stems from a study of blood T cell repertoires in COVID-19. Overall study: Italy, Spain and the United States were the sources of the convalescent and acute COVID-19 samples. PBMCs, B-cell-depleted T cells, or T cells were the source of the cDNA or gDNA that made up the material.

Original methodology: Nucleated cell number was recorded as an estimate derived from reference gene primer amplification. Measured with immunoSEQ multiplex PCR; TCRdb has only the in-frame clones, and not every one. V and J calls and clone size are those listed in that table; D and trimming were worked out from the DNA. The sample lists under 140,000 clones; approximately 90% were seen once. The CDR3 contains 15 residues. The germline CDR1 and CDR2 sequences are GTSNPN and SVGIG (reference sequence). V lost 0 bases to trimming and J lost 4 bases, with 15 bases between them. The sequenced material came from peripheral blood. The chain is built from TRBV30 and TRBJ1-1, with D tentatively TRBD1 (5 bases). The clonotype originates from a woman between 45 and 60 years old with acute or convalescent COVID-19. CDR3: CAWSVPGGEGTEAFF. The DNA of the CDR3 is TGTGCCTGGAGTGTACCGGGGGGTGAGGGCACTGAAGCTTTCTTT.